The rows below give T cell receptor beta chains drawn from one sample of a study of blood T cells in healthy people across ages. Each CDR3 protein is one row after TCRdb ran MiXCR on the 5' RACE reads. The sample gives hundreds of thousands of distinct CDR3 sequences, 25% to 30% of which show up once; 29% is in the top ten. Sequenced: blood. The receptors derive from a woman aged 70 to 79 in good health. The CDR3 runs from the conserved cysteine through the conserved F or W. Each record gives: CDR3 length, D gene, V gene, clone size, J gene, CDR3 protein, CDR3 DNA. D genes are given only for firm matches. Clone size, where shown, is once, few, many, or a class for clones that have expanded.

CDR3 length: 14
D gene: -
V gene: TRBV7-9
clone size: many
J gene: TRBJ2-3
CDR3 protein: CATRDVEEADTQYF
CDR3 DNA: TGTGCCACCCGGGACGTCGAGGAAGCAGATACGCAGTATTTT

CDR3 length: 14
D gene: TRBD1
V gene: TRBV20-1
clone size: -
J gene: TRBJ2-3
CDR3 protein: CSATTGVTTDTQYF
CDR3 DNA: TGCAGTGCTACGACAGGGGTGACGACAGATACGCAGTATTTT

CDR3 length: 14
D gene: TRBD2
V gene: TRBV10-1
clone size: -
J gene: TRBJ2-7
CDR3 protein: CASSGLAGPYEQYF
CDR3 DNA: TGCGCCAGCAGTGGGCTAGCGGGACCCTACGAGCAGTACTTC

CDR3 length: 12
D gene: -
V gene: TRBV9
clone size: many
J gene: TRBJ2-3
CDR3 protein: CASSALTDTQYF
CDR3 DNA: TGTGCCAGCAGCGCTCTCACAGATACGCAGTATTTT

CDR3 length: 15
D gene: -
V gene: TRBV20-1
clone size: few
J gene: TRBJ1-2
CDR3 protein: CSATKGQQYRDGYTF
CDR3 DNA: TGCAGTGCTACTAAAGGACAGCAGTATCGGGATGGCTACACCTTC

CDR3 length: 15
D gene: -
V gene: TRBV25-1
clone size: -
J gene: TRBJ1-6
CDR3 protein: CVSSEGGGKGTPLHF
CDR3 DNA: TGTGTCAGCAGTGAAGGGGGAGGCAAGGGGACACCCCTCCACTTT

CDR3 length: 15
D gene: TRBD2
V gene: TRBV9
clone size: many
J gene: TRBJ2-5
CDR3 protein: CASSVGGTSGGTQYF
CDR3 DNA: TGTGCCAGCAGCGTAGGTGGGACTAGCGGCGGGACCCAGTACTTC

CDR3 length: 13
D gene: -
V gene: TRBV5-1
clone size: once
J gene: TRBJ2-1
CDR3 protein: CASSLAGINEQFF
CDR3 DNA: TGCGCCAGCAGCCTAGCAGGGATCAATGAGCAGTTCTTC

CDR3 length: 16
D gene: -
V gene: TRBV7-9
clone size: -
J gene: TRBJ2-1
CDR3 protein: CASSPAPAGSTDEQFF
CDR3 DNA: TGTGCCAGCAGCCCAGCCCCCGCGGGGTCGACAGATGAGCAGTTCTTC

CDR3 length: 15
D gene: -
V gene: TRBV10-3
clone size: -
J gene: TRBJ2-1
CDR3 protein: CAISDKRTAYNEQFF
CDR3 DNA: TGTGCCATCAGTGACAAGCGGACGGCCTACAATGAGCAGTTCTTC

CDR3 length: 13
D gene: -
V gene: TRBV5-6
clone size: -
J gene: TRBJ1-1
CDR3 protein: CASSLDWNTEAFF
CDR3 DNA: TGTGCCAGCAGCTTGGACTGGAACACTGAAGCCTTCTTT

CDR3 length: 15
D gene: -
V gene: TRBV7-3
clone size: few
J gene: TRBJ2-1
CDR3 protein: CASSLTAPSFDEQFF
CDR3 DNA: TGTGCCAGCAGCTTAACGGCCCCTAGCTTCGATGAGCAGTTCTTC

CDR3 length: 16
D gene: TRBD1
V gene: TRBV28
clone size: few
J gene: TRBJ1-2
CDR3 protein: CASSLAGQGANYGYTF
CDR3 DNA: TGTGCCAGCAGCCTCGCGGGGCAGGGGGCCAACTATGGCTACACCTTC

CDR3 length: 13
D gene: -
V gene: TRBV6-5
clone size: -
J gene: TRBJ1-2
CDR3 protein: CASSYEGRGSYTF
CDR3 DNA: TGTGCCAGCAGTTACGAGGGGCGCGGAAGCTACACCTTC

CDR3 length: 13
D gene: -
V gene: TRBV15
clone size: -
J gene: TRBJ2-5
CDR3 protein: CATSRALYETQYF
CDR3 DNA: TGTGCCACCAGCAGAGCCCTGTACGAGACCCAGTACTTC

CDR3 length: 16
D gene: TRBD2
V gene: TRBV27
clone size: -
J gene: TRBJ2-3
CDR3 protein: CASSLHLAGGPDTQYF
CDR3 DNA: TGTGCCAGCAGTTTACATCTAGCGGGGGGGCCAGATACGCAGTATTTT

CDR3 length: 15
D gene: -
V gene: TRBV28
clone size: few
J gene: TRBJ2-5
CDR3 protein: CASSLVGLRAETQYF
CDR3 DNA: TGTGCCAGCAGTTTAGTAGGCCTTCGGGCAGAGACCCAGTACTTC

CDR3 length: 13
D gene: -
V gene: TRBV7-3
clone size: -
J gene: TRBJ2-2
CDR3 protein: CASRSGGPGELFF
CDR3 DNA: TGTGCCAGCAGGTCTGGGGGGCCCGGGGAGCTGTTTTTT

CDR3 length: 11
D gene: TRBD1
V gene: TRBV20-1
clone size: few
J gene: TRBJ2-7
CDR3 protein: CSANTGDEQYF
CDR3 DNA: TGCAGTGCAAACACAGGGGACGAGCAGTACTTC

CDR3 length: 13
D gene: -
V gene: TRBV7-9
clone size: few
J gene: TRBJ1-1
CDR3 protein: CASSSWGDAEAFF
CDR3 DNA: TGTGCCAGCAGCTCTTGGGGGGACGCTGAAGCTTTCTTT

CDR3 length: 13
D gene: -
V gene: TRBV13
clone size: once
J gene: TRBJ2-5
CDR3 protein: CASRLDSQETQYF
CDR3 DNA: TGTGCCAGCAGGTTAGACTCCCAAGAGACCCAGTACTTC

CDR3 length: 15
D gene: -
V gene: TRBV6-6
clone size: -
J gene: TRBJ1-2
CDR3 protein: CASSYMPGVGYGYTF
CDR3 DNA: TGTGCCAGCAGTTACATGCCGGGGGTTGGCTATGGCTACACCTTC

CDR3 length: 14
D gene: TRBD1
V gene: TRBV18
clone size: few
J gene: TRBJ1-1
CDR3 protein: CASSPSRGGTEAFF
CDR3 DNA: TGTGCCAGCTCACCGAGCAGGGGGGGAACTGAAGCTTTCTTT

CDR3 length: 13
D gene: -
V gene: TRBV5-1
clone size: -
J gene: TRBJ2-3
CDR3 protein: CASNSLMTDTQYF
CDR3 DNA: TGCGCCAGCAATAGCTTAATGACAGATACGCAGTATTTT

CDR3 length: 14
D gene: -
V gene: TRBV7-2
clone size: once
J gene: TRBJ2-2
CDR3 protein: CASSTRPSTGELVF
CDR3 DNA: TGTGCCAGCAGCACCCGACCGAGCACCGGGGAGCTGGTTTTT

CDR3 length: 15
D gene: -
V gene: TRBV20-1
clone size: few
J gene: TRBJ2-7
CDR3 protein: CSASSGLLSSYEQYF
CDR3 DNA: TGCAGTGCTAGCTCGGGACTTTTAAGCTCCTACGAGCAGTACTTC

CDR3 length: 15
D gene: -
V gene: TRBV7-2
clone size: -
J gene: TRBJ2-1
CDR3 protein: CACSLVAALLNEQFF
CDR3 DNA: TGTGCCTGCAGCTTAGTTGCGGCCCTACTCAATGAGCAGTTCTTC

CDR3 length: 15
D gene: -
V gene: TRBV20-1
clone size: few
J gene: TRBJ2-1
CDR3 protein: CSARDSGGYSDEQFF
CDR3 DNA: TGCAGTGCGAGAGATAGCGGAGGCTACAGCGATGAGCAGTTCTTC

CDR3 length: 16
D gene: -
V gene: TRBV7-9
clone size: -
J gene: TRBJ2-5
CDR3 protein: CASSLDLLRDQETQYF
CDR3 DNA: TGTGCCAGCAGCTTAGACCTCCTTAGAGACCAAGAGACCCAGTACTTC

CDR3 length: 14
D gene: -
V gene: TRBV28
clone size: few
J gene: TRBJ1-2
CDR3 protein: CASSFTGRDYGYTF
CDR3 DNA: TGTGCCAGCAGTTTCACCGGCAGGGACTATGGCTACACCTTC

CDR3 length: 17
D gene: TRBD1
V gene: TRBV25-1
clone size: -
J gene: TRBJ1-6
CDR3 protein: CASSEYPPGQGGSPLHF
CDR3 DNA: TGTGCCAGCAGTGAATATCCCCCGGGACAGGGAGGATCACCCCTCCACTTT

CDR3 length: 15
D gene: -
V gene: TRBV4-3
clone size: few
J gene: TRBJ2-7
CDR3 protein: CASSQDQPRAYEQYF
CDR3 DNA: TGCGCCAGCAGCCAAGATCAGCCCAGGGCCTACGAGCAGTACTTC

CDR3 length: 16
D gene: TRBD1
V gene: TRBV7-9
clone size: -
J gene: TRBJ1-4
CDR3 protein: CASGTGDLATNEKLFF
CDR3 DNA: TGTGCCAGCGGAACAGGGGACCTTGCAACTAATGAAAAACTGTTTTTT

CDR3 length: 16
D gene: TRBD2
V gene: TRBV18
clone size: few
J gene: TRBJ2-1
CDR3 protein: CASSPTSGRSYNEQLF
CDR3 DNA: TGTGCCAGCTCACCGACTAGCGGGAGGTCCTACAATGAGCAGCTCTTC

CDR3 length: 14
D gene: -
V gene: TRBV29-1
clone size: few
J gene: TRBJ2-5
CDR3 protein: CSVEDLDLQETQYF
CDR3 DNA: TGCAGCGTTGAAGATTTGGACCTTCAAGAGACCCAGTACTTC

CDR3 length: 15
D gene: TRBD1
V gene: TRBV3-1
clone size: -
J gene: TRBJ1-6
CDR3 protein: CASSRGHRGNSPLHF
CDR3 DNA: TGTGCCAGCAGCCGCGGCCACAGGGGAAATTCACCCCTCCACTTT

CDR3 length: 15
D gene: TRBD1
V gene: TRBV6-5
clone size: once
J gene: TRBJ1-1
CDR3 protein: CASSKTRGENTEAFF
CDR3 DNA: TGTGCCAGCAGTAAAACCAGGGGGGAGAACACTGAAGCTTTCTTT

CDR3 length: 12
D gene: -
V gene: TRBV5-5
clone size: -
J gene: TRBJ2-2
CDR3 protein: CASSQDAGELFF
CDR3 DNA: TGTGCCAGCAGCCAGGACGCCGGGGAGCTGTTTTTT

CDR3 length: 14
D gene: TRBD1
V gene: TRBV5-4
clone size: few
J gene: TRBJ1-1
CDR3 protein: CASSPGQGDVPAFF
CDR3 DNA: TGTGCCAGCAGCCCGGGGCAGGGGGACGTTCCAGCTTTCTTT

CDR3 length: 16
D gene: -
V gene: TRBV12-3/TRBV12-4
clone size: few
J gene: TRBJ1-4
CDR3 protein: CASSYSRGATNEKLFF
CDR3 DNA: TGTGCCAGCAGCTATTCCCGCGGGGCAACTAATGAAAAACTGTTTTTT

CDR3 length: 15
D gene: -
V gene: TRBV20-1
clone size: -
J gene: TRBJ2-4
CDR3 protein: CSASSPGGAKNIQYF
CDR3 DNA: TGCAGTGCGAGCAGTCCAGGGGGGGCCAAAAACATTCAGTACTTC

CDR3 length: 19
D gene: TRBD1
V gene: TRBV6-5
clone size: -
J gene: TRBJ2-5
CDR3 protein: CASSYGPGGTGRATETQYF
CDR3 DNA: TGTGCCAGCAGTTACGGGCCCGGGGGGACAGGGAGGGCAACGGAGACCCAGTACTTC